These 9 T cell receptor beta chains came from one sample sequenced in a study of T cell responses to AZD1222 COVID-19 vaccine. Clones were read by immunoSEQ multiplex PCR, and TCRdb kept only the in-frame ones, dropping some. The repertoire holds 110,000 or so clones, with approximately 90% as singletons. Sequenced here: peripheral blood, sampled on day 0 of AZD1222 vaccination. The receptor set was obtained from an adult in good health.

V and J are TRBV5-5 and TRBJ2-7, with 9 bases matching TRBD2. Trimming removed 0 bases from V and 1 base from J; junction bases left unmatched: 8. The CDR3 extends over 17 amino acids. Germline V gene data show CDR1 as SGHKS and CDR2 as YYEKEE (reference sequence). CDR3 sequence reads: CASSLASSGAYSYEQYF. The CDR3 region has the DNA TGTGCCAGCAGCTTGGCGTCTAGCGGGGCCTATTCCTACGAGCAGTACTTC.

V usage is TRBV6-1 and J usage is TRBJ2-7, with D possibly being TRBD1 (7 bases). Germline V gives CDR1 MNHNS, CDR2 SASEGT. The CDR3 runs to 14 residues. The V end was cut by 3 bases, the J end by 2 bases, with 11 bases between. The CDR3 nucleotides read TGTGCCAGCAGTGAGCGGGACAGTACCTACGAGCAGTACTTC. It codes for CASSERDSTYEQYF.

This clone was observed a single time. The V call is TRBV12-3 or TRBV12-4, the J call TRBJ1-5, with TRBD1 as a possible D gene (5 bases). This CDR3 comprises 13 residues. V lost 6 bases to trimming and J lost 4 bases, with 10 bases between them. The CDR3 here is CASSKQENQPQHF. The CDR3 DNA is TGTGCCAGCAGCAAACAGGAAAATCAGCCCCAGCATTTT.

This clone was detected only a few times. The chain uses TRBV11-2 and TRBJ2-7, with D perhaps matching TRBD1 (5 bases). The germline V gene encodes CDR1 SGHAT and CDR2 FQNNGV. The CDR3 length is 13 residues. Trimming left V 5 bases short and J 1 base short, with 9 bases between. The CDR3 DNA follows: TGTGCCAGCAGCCGAGGACAATCCTACGAGCAGTACTTC. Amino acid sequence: CASSRGQSYEQYF.

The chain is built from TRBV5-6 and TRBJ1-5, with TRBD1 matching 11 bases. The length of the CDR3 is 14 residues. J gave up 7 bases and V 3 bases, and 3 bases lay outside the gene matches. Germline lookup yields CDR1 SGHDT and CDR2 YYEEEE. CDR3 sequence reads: CASSSGQGGQPQHF. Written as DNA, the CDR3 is TGTGCCAGCAGCTCGGGACAGGGGGGACAGCCCCAGCATTTT.

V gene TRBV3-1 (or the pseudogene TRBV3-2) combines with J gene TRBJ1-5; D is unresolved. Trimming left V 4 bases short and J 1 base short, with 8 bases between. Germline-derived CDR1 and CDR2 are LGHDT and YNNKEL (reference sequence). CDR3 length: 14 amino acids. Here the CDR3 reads CASSRRWSNQPQHF. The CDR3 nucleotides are TGTGCCAGCAGCCGCCGATGGAGCAATCAGCCCCAGCATTTT.

The CDR3 DNA sequence: TGTGCCAGCAGCCCCTCAACGGGACAGGGTGGCAATGAGCAGTTCTTC. Translation: CASSPSTGQGGNEQFF. The J gene is TRBJ2-1, the V gene TRBV9; 9 bases map to TRBD1. Trimming at V came to 4 bases and at J to 6 bases, leaving 11 bases not matched to a gene. The germline V gene encodes CDR1 SGDLS and CDR2 YYNGEE. The CDR3 has 16 amino acids.

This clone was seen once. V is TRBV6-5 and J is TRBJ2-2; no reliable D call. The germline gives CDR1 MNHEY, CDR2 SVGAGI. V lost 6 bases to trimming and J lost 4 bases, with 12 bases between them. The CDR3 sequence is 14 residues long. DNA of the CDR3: TGTGCCAGCAGGGCCCAGGAAAGCACCGGGGAGCTGTTTTTT. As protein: CASRAQESTGELFF.

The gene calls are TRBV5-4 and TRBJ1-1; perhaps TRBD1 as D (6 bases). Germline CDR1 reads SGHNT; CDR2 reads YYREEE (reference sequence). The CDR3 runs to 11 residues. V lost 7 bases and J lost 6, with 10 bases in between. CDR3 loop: CASGGRAEAFF. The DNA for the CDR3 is TGTGCCAGCGGGGGCAGGGCTGAAGCTTTCTTT. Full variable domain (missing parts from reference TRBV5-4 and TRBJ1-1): ETGVTQSPTHLIKTRGQQVTLRCSSQSGHNTVSWYQQALGQGPQFIFQYYREEENGRGNFPPRFSGLQFPNYSSELNVNALELDDSALYLCASGGRAEAFFGQGTRLTVV.